One and the same sample provided the 2 T cell receptor beta chains below, sequenced in a study of cytomegalovirus exposure and HLA in healthy donors. The PCR employed 60 Vbeta primers together with 13 Jbeta primers. Using immunoSEQ multiplex PCR, the repertoire was profiled, and TCRdb retains in-frame clones only, with some absent. The sample yields about 170,000 clones, approximately 80% seen once. Material: PBMCs. These receptors were obtained from a woman between 45 and 65 years old in good health and CMV-seropositive.

The chain joins TRBV30 to TRBJ1-1; 11 bases agree with TRBD1. Germline CDR1 reads GTSNPN; CDR2 reads SVGIG (reference sequence). This CDR3 has 14 amino acids. The J segment lost 6 bases and the V segment lost 1 base, leaving 4 bases of the junction unmatched. DNA of the CDR3: TGTGCCTGGAGTGAGGGACAGGGGGTGGCTGAAGCTTTCTTT. This codes for CAWSEGQGVAEAFF. Supplemented by reference TRBV30 and TRBJ1-1, the full variable domain reads SQTIHQWPATLVQPVGSPLSLECTVEGTSNPNLYWYRQAAGRGLQLLFYSVGIGQISSEVPQNLSASRPQDRQFILSSKKLLLSDSGFYLCAWSEGQGVAEAFFGQGTRLTVV.

The sample holds a few counts of this clone. For the CDR3, the DNA is TGTGCCAGCAGCTTTAGCGGGGGGCGAATGTTCGAGCAGTACTTC. Translated, it gives CASSFSGGRMFEQYF. This sequence joins TRBV7-6 and TRBJ2-7; 10 bases align to TRBD2. The CDR3 has 15 amino acids. CDR1 is SGHVS, CDR2 FNYEAQ, per germline. V shed 3 bases and J 6 bases; nucleotides not matched to a gene: 8.